This T cell receptor (beta chain) was captured by sequencing in a study of high-grade serous ovarian cancer treatment subgroups. Generated by immunoSEQ multiplex PCR, the TCRdb table keeps only in-frame clones and is missing some. Of about 7,600 clones in the sample, just under 80% were seen once. Study-level findings and limits: Clonal relatedness tracked neoantigen level, and by trend copy number and mutation load. Same-patient tumor repertoires overlapped at about 0.11 to 0.85; different patients barely overlapped. Repertoire analysis covered CDR3 alone, not CDR1 or CDR2.

The CDR3 has 15 amino acids. V was clipped by 4 bases and J by 3 bases; unmatched bases: 6. CDR1 MGHRA and CDR2 YSYEKL come from the germline V gene. This clone was found a few times. Its cognate antigen is unknown. The tumor samples were collected prior to definitive surgery or chemotherapy. This sequence joins TRBV4-1 and TRBJ1-5; 7 bases line up with TRBD1. The TCR comes from a human donor with high-grade serous ovarian cancer. Sequencing was done on a sample of tumor tissue. The CDR3 bases are TGCGCCAGCAGCCCCCGGACAGGTGACAATCAGCCCCAGCATTTT. Protein product: CASSPRTGDNQPQHF.